This T cell receptor beta chain was captured by sequencing in a study of blood T cell repertoires in COVID-19. Study-level background: Sites in the United States, Italy and Spain provided acute and convalescent COVID-19 samples. T cells, B-cell-depleted T cells, or PBMCs supplied cDNA or gDNA.

Authors' data handling: How many nucleated cells were present was estimated from reference gene primer amplification. Only in-frame clones appear in the TCRdb table, and some are missing; sequencing was by immunoSEQ multiplex PCR. That table supplies the V and J calls and clone size; D and trimming were determined from the DNA. The repertoire holds more than 100,000 clones, with roughly 80% as singletons. There are 12 residues in the CDR3. The ends were cut back, 6 bases at V and 7 bases at J, with 14 bases in the middle. In germline, CDR1 is SQVTM, CDR2 ANQGSEA. Material for sequencing was peripheral blood. This receptor was taken from a human donor in a cohort sampled during active COVID-19. The chain combines TRBV29-1 with TRBJ2-3; tentatively, D is TRBD2 (7 bases). CDR3 sequence reads: CSVGEGGYTQYF. The CDR3, as DNA: TGCAGCGTCGGCGAGGGGGGGTATACGCAGTATTTT.